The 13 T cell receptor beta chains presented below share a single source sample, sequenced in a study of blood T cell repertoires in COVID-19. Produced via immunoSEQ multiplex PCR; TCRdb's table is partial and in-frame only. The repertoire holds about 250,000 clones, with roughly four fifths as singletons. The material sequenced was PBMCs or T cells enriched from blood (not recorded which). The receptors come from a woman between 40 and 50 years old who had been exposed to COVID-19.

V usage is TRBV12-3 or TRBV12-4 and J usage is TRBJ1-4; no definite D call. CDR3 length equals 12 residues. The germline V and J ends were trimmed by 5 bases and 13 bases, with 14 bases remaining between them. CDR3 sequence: CASSALERSLFF. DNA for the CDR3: TGTGCCAGCAGTGCCCTGGAGAGGTCACTGTTTTTT.

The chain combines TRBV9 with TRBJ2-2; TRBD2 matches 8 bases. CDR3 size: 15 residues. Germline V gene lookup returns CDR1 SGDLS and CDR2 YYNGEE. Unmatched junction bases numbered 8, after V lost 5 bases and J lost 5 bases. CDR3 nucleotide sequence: TGTGCCAGCAGAGGAGGAGTAGCGGGGACCGGGGAGCTGTTTTTT. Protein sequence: CASRGGVAGTGELFF.

The CDR3 sequence: CASSLVATRETQYF. The CDR3, as DNA: TGTGCCAGCAGCTTAGTCGCTACGAGGGAGACCCAGTACTTC. The chain employs TRBV7-9 and TRBJ2-5, with D uncertain. The CDR3 has 14 amino acids. V dropped 1 base and J dropped 5 bases, with 11 bases sitting between them. Germline V lookup: CDR1 SEHNR, CDR2 FQNEAQ (reference sequence). The full variable domain, in which reference TRBV7-9 and TRBJ2-5 provide the parts outside the CDR3, is DTGVSQNPRHKITKRGQNVTFRCDPISEHNRLYWYRQTLGQGPEFLTYFQNEAQLEKSRLLSDRFSAERPKGSFSTLEIQRTEQGDSAMYLCASSLVATRETQYFGPGTRLLVL.

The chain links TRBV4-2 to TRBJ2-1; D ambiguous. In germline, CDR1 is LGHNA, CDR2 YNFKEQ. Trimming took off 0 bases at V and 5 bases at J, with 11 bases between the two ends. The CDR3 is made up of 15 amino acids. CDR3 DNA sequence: TGTGCCAGCAGCCAAGAAGTTTTCCTAAACAATGAGCAGTTCTTC. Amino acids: CASSQEVFLNNEQFF.

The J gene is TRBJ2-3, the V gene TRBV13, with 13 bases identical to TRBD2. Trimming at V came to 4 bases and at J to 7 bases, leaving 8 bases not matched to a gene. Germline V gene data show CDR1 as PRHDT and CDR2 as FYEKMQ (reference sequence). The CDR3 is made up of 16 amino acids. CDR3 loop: CASSSSRTSGGNTQYF. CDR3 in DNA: TGTGCCAGCAGCTCCTCAAGGACTAGCGGGGGAAATACGCAGTATTTT.

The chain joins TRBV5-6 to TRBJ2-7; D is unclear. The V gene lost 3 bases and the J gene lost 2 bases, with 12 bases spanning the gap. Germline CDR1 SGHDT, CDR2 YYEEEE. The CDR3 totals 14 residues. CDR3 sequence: CASSSSGNPYEQYF. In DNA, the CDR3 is TGTGCCAGCAGCTCCTCAGGTAACCCCTACGAGCAGTACTTC.

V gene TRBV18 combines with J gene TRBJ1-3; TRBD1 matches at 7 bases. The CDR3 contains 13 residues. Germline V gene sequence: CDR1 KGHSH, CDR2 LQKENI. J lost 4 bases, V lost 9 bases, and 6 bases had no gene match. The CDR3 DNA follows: TGTGCCAGTGAACCGGGACAGGGAAACACCATATATTTT. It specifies CASEPGQGNTIYF.

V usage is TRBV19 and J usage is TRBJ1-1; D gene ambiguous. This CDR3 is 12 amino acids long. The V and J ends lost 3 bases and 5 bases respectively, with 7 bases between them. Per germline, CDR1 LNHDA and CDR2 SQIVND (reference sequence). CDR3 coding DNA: TGTGCCAGTAGTATGGGAGGGACTGAAGCTTTCTTT. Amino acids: CASSMGGTEAFF. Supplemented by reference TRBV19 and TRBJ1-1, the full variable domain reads DGGITQSPKYLFRKEGQNVTLSCEQNLNHDAMYWYRQDPGQGLRLIYYSQIVNDFQKGDIAEGYSVSREKKESFPLTVTSAQKNPTAFYLCASSMGGTEAFFGQGTRLTVV.

The CDR3 nucleotides are TGTGCCAGCAGCTTAGGAGGGGGCGGGGCCAAAAACATTCAGTACTTC. Its protein is CASSLGGGGAKNIQYF. The V and J genes are TRBV7-2 and TRBJ2-4, with TRBD1 identical over 7 bases. The CDR3 has 16 residues. Germline CDR1 reads SGHTA; CDR2 reads FQGNSA. The V and J ends lost 1 base and 1 base, in that order; junction bases with no gene match: 4.

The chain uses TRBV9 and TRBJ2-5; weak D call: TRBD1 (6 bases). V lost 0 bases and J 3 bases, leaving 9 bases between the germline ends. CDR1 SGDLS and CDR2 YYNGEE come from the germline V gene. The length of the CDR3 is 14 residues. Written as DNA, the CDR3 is TGTGCCAGCAGCGTAGGAAGGACAGAAGAGACCCAGTACTTC. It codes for CASSVGRTEETQYF.

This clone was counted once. Here the CDR3 DNA reads TGTGCCAGCAGTACCACAGGGGCTTCTTACGAGCAGTACTTC. Protein sequence: CASSTTGASYEQYF. The chain uses TRBV3-1 (or the pseudogene TRBV3-2) and TRBJ2-7; 7 positions agree with TRBD1. CDR3 length equals 14 residues. The V gene end was trimmed by 6 bases and the J gene end by 4 bases; junction bases not matched to a gene: 9. Per germline, CDR1 LGHDT and CDR2 YNNKEL (reference sequence).

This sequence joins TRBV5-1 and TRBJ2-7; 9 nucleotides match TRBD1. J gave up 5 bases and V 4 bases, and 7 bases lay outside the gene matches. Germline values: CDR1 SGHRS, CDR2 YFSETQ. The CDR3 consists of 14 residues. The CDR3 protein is CASSPGDRAHEQYF. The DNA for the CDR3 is TGCGCCAGCAGCCCGGGGGACAGGGCCCACGAGCAGTACTTC.

The CDR3 region has the DNA TGTGCCAGCAGCAAGCTAGGAGATCCATACGAGCAGTACTTC. It is translated as CASSKLGDPYEQYF. This chain uses TRBV28 with TRBJ2-7; D is unresolved. The V end was cut by 6 bases, the J end by 4 bases, with 16 bases between. CDR3 size: 14 residues. Germline V CDR1 and CDR2: MDHEN, SYDVKM.